This T cell receptor (beta chain) comes out of a study of shared clonotypes between healthy human individuals. This CDR3 region has 17 residues. Germline CDR1 and CDR2: SGHRS and YFSETQ. Losses at the gene ends were 0 bases for V and 0 bases for J; bases not matched to a gene: 5. Naive CD8 cells lacked CD45RO, underwent positive selection for CCR7 and left out terminally differentiated effector memory CD45RA+ cells. Using immunoSEQ multiplex PCR, the repertoire was profiled, and TCRdb retains in-frame clones only, with some absent. The sample holds around 2,100,000 clones, approximately 95% seen once.

The sequence was collected from a man younger than 35 in good health. Sample: naive CD8+ T cells sorted from blood. This sequence joins TRBV5-1 and TRBJ2-2; 7 bases match TRBD2. The CDR3 reads CASSLAFGGANTGELFF. DNA of the CDR3: TGCGCCAGCAGCTTGGCGTTTGGGGGGGCGAACACCGGGGAGCTGTTTTTT.